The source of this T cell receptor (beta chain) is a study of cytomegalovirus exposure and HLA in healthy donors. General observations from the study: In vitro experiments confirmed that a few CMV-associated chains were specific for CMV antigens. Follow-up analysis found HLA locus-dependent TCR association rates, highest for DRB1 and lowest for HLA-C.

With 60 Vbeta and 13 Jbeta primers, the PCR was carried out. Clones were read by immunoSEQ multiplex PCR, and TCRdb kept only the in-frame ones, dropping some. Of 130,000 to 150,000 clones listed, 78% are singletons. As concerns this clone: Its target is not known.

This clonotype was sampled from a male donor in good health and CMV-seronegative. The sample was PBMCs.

The DNA for the CDR3 is TGTGCCAGCAACTTCAGAACGGGACAGGGGATATATGGCTACACCTTC. This translates into CASNFRTGQGIYGYTF. The genes are TRBV5-6 and TRBJ1-2; TRBD1 matches 10 bases. Looked up from germline, CDR1 is SGHDT and CDR2 is YYEEEE. The CDR3 loop spans 16 amino acids. J gave up 5 bases and V 6 bases, and 13 bases lay outside the gene matches.